This TCR beta chain was recorded in a study of T cell repertoires in cytomegalovirus infection. From the reads, TCRdb called clonotypes with MiXCR, one entry per CDR3 protein. The sample holds hundreds of thousands of distinct CDR3 sequences, roughly 31% seen once. In its sample, this clonotype was seen a few times. Its target is not known. Trimming took off 1 base at V and 9 bases at J, with 13 bases between the two ends. Germline loops: CDR1 SEHNR, CDR2 FQNEAQ (reference sequence). The CDR3 covers 14 residues. This sequence joins TRBV7-9 and TRBJ2-1; TRBD2 is a possible D gene (6 bases). The origin of this receptor is a human donor in good health (CMV status not recorded). Some clones in this sample may be carry-over from other donors' samples. Material: cultured CD8+ T cells from PBMCs, obtained from culture after CMV antigen stimulation. The CDR3 DNA follows: TGTGCCAGCAGCTTAGTTGGACTACGAGTTGAGCAGTTCTTC. Translated, it gives CASSLVGLRVEQFF.